This entry lists 11 T cell receptor beta chains sequenced from one sample in a study of Ad26.COV2.S vaccination and SARS-CoV-2 variants. Treatment described: some 19 received Ad26.COV2.S at low or high dose, single or two shots; roughly 5 received placebo; per-sample allocation not given. Sampling happened 63 days after the first vaccine or placebo injection. Sequencing used immunoSEQ multiplex PCR; TCRdb keeps in-frame clones, though not all of them. The top ten clones hold 1.5% to 2% of a sample with 350,000 to 600,000 clones, 89% of them seen once. The sample in question was peripheral blood, obtained in a trial of Ad26.COV2.S vaccine versus placebo. The receptors stem from a person aged 18-65 years who received the Ad26.COV2.S COVID-19 vaccine or a placebo.

J is TRBJ2-1 and V is TRBV19; D might be TRBD2 (5 bases). CDR3 length: 15 amino acids. Trimming took off 0 bases at V and 11 bases at J, with 17 bases between the two ends. CDR1 and CDR2 from the germline V gene are LNHDA and SQIVND (reference sequence). CDR3 bases: TGTGCCAGTAGTATAGATATGCTAGCCAGCGTGAAGCAGTTCTTC. Translation: CASSIDMLASVKQFF.

The genes are TRBV3-1 (or the pseudogene TRBV3-2) and TRBJ2-5; the D gene is possibly TRBD2 (6 bases). V lost 1 base, J lost 0 bases, and 12 bases lay in between. Germline values: CDR1 LGHDT, CDR2 YNNKEL (reference sequence). The CDR3 spans 16 residues. The chain's CDR3 is CASSQGGRGNQETQYF. Written as DNA, the CDR3 is TGTGCCAGCAGCCAAGGCGGCCGCGGGAACCAAGAGACCCAGTACTTC.

The rearrangement uses TRBV27 and TRBJ2-2, with a possible D match to TRBD1 (5 bases). With 2 bases removed from V and 6 bases from J, the gap between germline ends came to 13 bases. The CDR3 is 15 residues long. The germline gives CDR1 MNHEY, CDR2 SMNVEV (reference sequence). The CDR3 sequence is CASSLSLGPSGELFF. In DNA form, the CDR3 reads TGTGCCAGCAGTTTAAGTTTGGGGCCCTCCGGGGAGCTGTTTTTT.

This clone was counted between two and nine times. The chain recombines TRBV3-1 (or the pseudogene TRBV3-2) with TRBJ1-2; possible D gene TRBD1, 6 bases. The CDR3 has 16 residues. Germline V gene sequence: CDR1 LGHDT, CDR2 YNNKEL (reference sequence). Trimming removed 4 bases from V and 4 bases from J, with 19 bases in between. CDR3 nucleotide sequence: TGTGCCAGCAGCCCCGATTTGACAGGACTTGGCTATGGCTACACCTTC. This codes for CASSPDLTGLGYGYTF.

The chain carries TRBV20-1 and TRBJ2-4; 15 bases line up with TRBD2. The CDR3 sequence is 16 residues long. Germline-derived CDR1 and CDR2 are DFQATT and SNEGSKA (reference sequence). The V and J ends lost 3 bases and 7 bases, in that order; junction bases with no gene match: 7. As DNA, the CDR3 is TGCAGTGCTAGTCACACCGGGACTAGCGGGGGGAACATTCAGTACTTC. Translated, it gives CSASHTGTSGGNIQYF.

The V call is TRBV4-1, the J call TRBJ2-1; D is uncertain. Germline V gene data show CDR1 as MGHRA and CDR2 as YSYEKL. Deletions cut 3 bases from V and 0 bases from J, with 15 bases between. This CDR3 region has 17 residues. The CDR3: CASSQTWVPSSYNEQFF. The CDR3 DNA reads as TGCGCCAGCAGCCAGACCTGGGTCCCAAGCTCCTACAATGAGCAGTTCTTC.

The V and J genes are TRBV12-5 and TRBJ2-1; 11 bases are shared with TRBD1. Trimming at V came to 0 bases and at J to 8 bases, leaving 9 bases not matched to a gene. Germline V lookup: CDR1 LGHNT, CDR2 FRNRAP. CDR3 size: 17 residues. In nucleotides, the CDR3 is TGTGCTAGTGGTTTGGTACTTTACGGGACAGGGGGTGATGAGCAGTTCTTC. Translating gives CASGLVLYGTGGDEQFF.

A single count supports this clone. The chain employs TRBV3-1 (or the pseudogene TRBV3-2) and TRBJ2-1; maybe TRBD2 (7 bases). Germline-derived CDR1 and CDR2 are LGHDT and YNNKEL (reference sequence). With 7 bases removed from V and 0 bases from J, the gap between germline ends came to 16 bases. The CDR3 contains 16 residues. The CDR3, as DNA: TGTGCCAGCACGGCGGCGAGGGGGGGCTCCTACAATGAGCAGTTCTTC. This encodes CASTAARGGSYNEQFF.

This rearrangement joins TRBV5-1 to TRBJ1-2, with 7 bases matching TRBD1. CDR1 is SGHRS and CDR2 is YFSETQ in the germline V gene. The CDR3 runs 13 residues. V trimming: 0 bases; J trimming: 6 bases; junction bases outside the gene matches: 2. This CDR3 reads CASSLARGHGYTF. Here the CDR3 DNA reads TGCGCCAGCAGCTTGGCGAGGGGGCATGGCTACACCTTC.

The chain combines TRBV3-1 (or the pseudogene TRBV3-2) with TRBJ2-3, with a weak D call TRBD2 (5 bases). The CDR3 covers 17 residues. Between the trimmed V and J ends, which lost 4 bases and 1 base, there was a span of 18 bases. In germline, CDR1 is LGHDT, CDR2 YNNKEL (reference sequence). The CDR3 sequence: CASSRGWRVLGTDTQYF. Here the CDR3 DNA reads TGTGCCAGCAGCCGTGGCTGGCGGGTCCTGGGCACAGATACGCAGTATTTT.

The chain links TRBV7-3 to TRBJ2-3; 7 bases agree with TRBD1. V gave up 5 bases and J gave up 9 bases; unmatched junction bases: 11. This CDR3 has 14 amino acids. The germline gives CDR1 SGHTA, CDR2 FQGTGA. The CDR3 spells CASSRGGYDLTQYF. In nucleotides, the CDR3 is TGTGCCAGCAGCCGAGGGGGCTATGACCTAACGCAGTATTTT.